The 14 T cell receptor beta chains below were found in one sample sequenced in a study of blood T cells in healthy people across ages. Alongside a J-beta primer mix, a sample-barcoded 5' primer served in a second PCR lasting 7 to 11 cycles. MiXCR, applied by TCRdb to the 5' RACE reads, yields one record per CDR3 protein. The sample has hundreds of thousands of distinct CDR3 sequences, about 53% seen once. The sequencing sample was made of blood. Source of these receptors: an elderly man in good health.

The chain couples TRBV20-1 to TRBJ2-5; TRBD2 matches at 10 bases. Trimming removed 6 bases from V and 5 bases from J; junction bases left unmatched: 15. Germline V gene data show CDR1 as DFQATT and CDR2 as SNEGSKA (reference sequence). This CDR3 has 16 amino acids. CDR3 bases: TGCAGTGCGAGCCCACTAGCGGGACGAAGACGGGAGACCCAGTACTTC. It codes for CSASPLAGRRRETQYF.

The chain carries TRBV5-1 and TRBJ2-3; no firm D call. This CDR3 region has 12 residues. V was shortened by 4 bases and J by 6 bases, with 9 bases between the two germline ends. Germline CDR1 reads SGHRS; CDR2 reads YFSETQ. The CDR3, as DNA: TGCGCCAGCAGCGGGGATTTGGATACGCAGTATTTT. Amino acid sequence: CASSGDLDTQYF.

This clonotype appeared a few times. CDR3 sequence reads: CASSWYGRYNEQFF. As DNA, the CDR3 is TGTGCCAGCAGCTGGTACGGGAGGTACAATGAGCAGTTCTTC. V usage is TRBV13 and J usage is TRBJ2-1, with TRBD2 matching 7 bases. The CDR3 sequence is 14 residues long. Trimming removed 4 bases from V and 4 bases from J; junction bases left unmatched: 4. Germline assignment: CDR1 PRHDT and CDR2 FYEKMQ (reference sequence).

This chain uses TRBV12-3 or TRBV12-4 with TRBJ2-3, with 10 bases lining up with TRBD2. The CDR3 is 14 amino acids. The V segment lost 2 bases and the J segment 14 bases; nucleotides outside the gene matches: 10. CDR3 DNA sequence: TGTGCCAGCAGTTTAACTAGCGGGAATTTGTCTCCGTATTTT. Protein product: CASSLTSGNLSPYF.

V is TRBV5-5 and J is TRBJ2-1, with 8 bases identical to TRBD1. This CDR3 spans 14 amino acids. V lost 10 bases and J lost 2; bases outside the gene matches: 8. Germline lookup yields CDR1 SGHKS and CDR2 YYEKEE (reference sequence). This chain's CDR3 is CASEAGQAYNEQFF. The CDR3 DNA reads TGTGCCTCAGAGGCGGGACAGGCCTACAATGAGCAGTTCTTC.

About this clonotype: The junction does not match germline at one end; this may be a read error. CDR3 nucleotide sequence: TGTGTCAGCAGCGTAACTGGAGACGCGTATACGCAGTATTTT. It translates to CVSSVTGDAYTQYF. This rearrangement joins TRBV9 to TRBJ2-3; D ambiguous. The CDR3 sequence is 14 residues long. Germline-derived CDR1 and CDR2 are SGDLS and YYNGEE.

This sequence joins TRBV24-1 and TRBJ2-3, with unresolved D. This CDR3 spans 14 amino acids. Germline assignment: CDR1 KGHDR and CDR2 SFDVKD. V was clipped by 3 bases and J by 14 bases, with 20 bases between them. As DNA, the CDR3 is TGTGCCACCAGTGATCGGGCAGAGCACAGATACGCGTATTTT. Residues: CATSDRAEHRYAYF.

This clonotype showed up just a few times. This CDR3 is CASSPGKGTISNYGYTF. The CDR3 nucleotides read TGTGCCAGCAGCCCCGGTAAGGGGACGATTTCTAACTATGGCTACACCTTC. This chain connects TRBV12-3 or TRBV12-4 to TRBJ1-2, with D perhaps TRBD1 (5 bases). V was pared by 6 bases and J by 0 bases, with 20 bases between. The CDR3 contains 17 residues.

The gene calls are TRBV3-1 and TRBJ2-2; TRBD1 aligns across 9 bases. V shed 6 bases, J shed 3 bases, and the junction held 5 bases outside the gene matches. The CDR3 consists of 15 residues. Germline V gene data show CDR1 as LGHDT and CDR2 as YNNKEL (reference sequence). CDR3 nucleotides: TGTGCCAGCAGGTGGGACAGGGTTGACACCGGGGAGCTGTTTTTT. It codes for CASRWDRVDTGELFF.

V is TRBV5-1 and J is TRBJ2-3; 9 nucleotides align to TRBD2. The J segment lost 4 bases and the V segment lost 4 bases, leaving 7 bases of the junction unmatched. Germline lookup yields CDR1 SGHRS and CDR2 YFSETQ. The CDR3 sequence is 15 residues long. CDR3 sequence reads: CASSRSQREADTQYF. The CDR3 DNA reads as TGCGCCAGCAGCCGTTCCCAGCGGGAGGCAGATACGCAGTATTTT.

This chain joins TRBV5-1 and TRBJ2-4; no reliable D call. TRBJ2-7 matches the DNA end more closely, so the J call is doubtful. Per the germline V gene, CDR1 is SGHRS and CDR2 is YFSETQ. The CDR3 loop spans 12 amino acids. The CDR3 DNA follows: TGCGCCAGCAGCTACCAAAGGTACGAGCAGTACTTC. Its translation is CASSYQRYEQYF.

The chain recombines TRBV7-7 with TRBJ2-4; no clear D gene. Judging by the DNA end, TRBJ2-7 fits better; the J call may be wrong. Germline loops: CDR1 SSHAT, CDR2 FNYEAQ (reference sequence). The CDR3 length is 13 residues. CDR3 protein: CASSLGGWDEQYF. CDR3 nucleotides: TGTGCCAGCAGCTTAGGAGGATGGGACGAGCAGTACTTC.

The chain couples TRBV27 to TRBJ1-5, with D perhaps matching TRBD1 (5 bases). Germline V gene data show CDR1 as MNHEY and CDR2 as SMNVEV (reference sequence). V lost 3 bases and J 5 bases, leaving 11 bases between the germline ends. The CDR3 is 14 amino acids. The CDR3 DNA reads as TGTGCCAGCAGTTTTTCGCAGGGATATCAGCCCCAGCATTTT. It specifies CASSFSQGYQPQHF.

CDR3 amino acids: CASSLGSYDTQYF. The CDR3 bases are TGCGCCAGCAGCTTGGGGAGTTATGATACGCAGTATTTT. V is TRBV5-1 and J is TRBJ2-3; no firm D call. CDR1 is SGHRS, CDR2 YFSETQ, per germline. V was cut by 0 bases and J by 6 bases, with 8 bases left in between. CDR3 length: 13 residues.